Each of the 32 T cell receptor beta chains below was sequenced from the same sample in a study of T cell responses to AZD1222 COVID-19 vaccine (dated by TCRdb to the early 2020s). Library preparation employed the immunoSEQ multiplex PCR assay. TCRdb provides this immuneACCESS table in a form limited to in-frame rearrangements. Some clones are lacking; in checked studies, under half of them reflect an unresolved V gene, and why the rest are absent is not known. The sample table shows under 200,000 clones, and around 94% are seen once. The top ten constitute about 3.5% of the sample. This specimen's time point label, per the study, means: about 28 days (+/-7) after the second vaccine dose. The sample's treatment or condition label, in plain terms: meningococcal conjugate vaccine given as trial control. The input for sequencing was peripheral blood, taken 28 days after the second dose of the MenACWY control vaccine. The receptors stem from an adult who received the MenACWY meningococcal vaccine as a control.

This clone has a handful of counts. The CDR3 region has the DNA TGCGCCAGCAGCCAGGAGGACGTGAACACTGAAGCTTTCTTT. Its translation is CASSQEDVNTEAFF. The chain carries TRBV4-1 and TRBJ1-1; D is unclear. The germline CDR1 and CDR2 sequences are MGHRA and YSYEKL. The CDR3 is made up of 14 amino acids. V was clipped by 3 bases and J by 0 bases, with 8 bases between them.

This chain joins TRBV3-1 (or the pseudogene TRBV3-2) and TRBJ1-1; D possibly corresponds to TRBD1 (6 bases). Trimming stripped 4 bases from V and 3 bases from J, with 18 bases between. CDR1 and CDR2 (germline): LGHDT, YNNKEL (reference sequence). This CDR3 region has 16 residues. The DNA for the CDR3 is TGTGCCAGCAGCCCCCCCCAAGGGGGATTCTACACTGAAGCTTTCTTT. This encodes CASSPPQGGFYTEAFF.

The V gene is TRBV10-1, the J gene TRBJ2-7; tentatively, D is TRBD2 (5 bases). V lost 2 bases and J lost 0, with 20 bases in between. The CDR3 is 18 amino acids. From germline, CDR1 is WNHNN and CDR2 SYGVQD (reference sequence). The CDR3 is CASSEPVLTRGSSYEQYF. The DNA for the CDR3 is TGCGCCAGCAGTGAGCCAGTACTTACACGAGGGAGCTCCTACGAGCAGTACTTC.

This chain links TRBV10-3 with TRBJ1-2; a possible D gene is TRBD1 (6 bases). The CDR3 runs 13 residues. Germline loops: CDR1 ENHRY, CDR2 SYGVKD. The V gene lost 3 bases and the J gene lost 8 bases, with 13 bases spanning the gap. The CDR3 nucleotides are TGTGCCATCAGTGACCTGGAGAGGGGGGGCTACACCTTC. Translating it yields CAISDLERGGYTF.

This chain joins TRBV19 and TRBJ1-1; TRBD1 matches at 7 bases. V lost 1 base to trimming and J lost 7 bases; unmatched junction nucleotides: 12. This CDR3 has 16 residues. Germline V gene lookup returns CDR1 LNHDA and CDR2 SQIVND (reference sequence). The CDR3 nucleotides read TGTGCCAGTAGTATAGTGTCTGCAGGGGGGACAAATGAAGCTTTCTTT. Its translation is CASSIVSAGGTNEAFF.

The chain joins TRBV9 to TRBJ1-4; D not resolved. The germline gives CDR1 SGDLS, CDR2 YYNGEE. The CDR3 covers 15 residues. Trimming cost V 0 bases and J 8 bases, with 14 bases left between them. CDR3 region: CASSVDSHGLEKLFF. CDR3 nucleotide sequence: TGTGCCAGCAGCGTAGATAGTCACGGATTGGAAAAACTGTTTTTT. Looking up the rest from reference TRBV9 and TRBJ1-4 gives the full variable domain: DSGVTQTPKHLITATGQRVTLRCSPRSGDLSVYWYQQSLDQGLQFLIQYYNGEERAKGNILERFSAQQFPDLHSELNLSSLELGDSALYFCASSVDSHGLEKLFFGSGTQLSVL.

This chain connects TRBV12-3 or TRBV12-4 to TRBJ1-5; D is unresolved. V was cut by 6 bases and J by 6 bases, with 12 bases left in between. The CDR3 has 13 amino acids. DNA of the CDR3: TGTGCCAGCAGAGCGGCGGGAGGTCAGCCCCAGCATTTT. Translated, it gives CASRAAGGQPQHF.

The chain links TRBV19 to TRBJ2-7; 12 nucleotides match TRBD2. Per the germline V gene, CDR1 is LNHDA and CDR2 is SQIVND (reference sequence). CDR3 size: 15 residues. V dropped 5 bases and J dropped 2; count of bases not matched to a gene: 4. Here the CDR3 DNA reads TGTGCCAGTAGTTTCGGACTAGCGGGAACCTACGAGCAGTACTTC. Translated: CASSFGLAGTYEQYF.

The rearrangement joins TRBV5-8 to TRBJ2-1, with 13 bases identical to TRBD2. Germline loops: CDR1 SGHTS, CDR2 YDEGEE. The CDR3 has 16 amino acids. V was clipped by 2 bases and J by 7 bases; unmatched bases: 6. The CDR3 nucleotides are TGTGCCAGCAGCTTTCGACTAGCGGGAGGTCGTAATGAGCAGTTCTTC. Translated: CASSFRLAGGRNEQFF. Full variable domain (rest looked up from reference TRBV5-8 and TRBJ2-1): EAGVTQSPTHLIKTRGQQATLRCSPISGHTSVYWYQQALGLGLQFLLWYDEGEERNRGNFPPRFSGRQFPNYSSELNVNALELEDSALYLCASSFRLAGGRNEQFFGPGTRLTVL.

The chain joins TRBV24-1 to TRBJ2-7; the D gene is possibly TRBD2 (6 bases). V lost 3 bases and J 6 bases, leaving 17 bases between the germline ends. Looked up from germline, CDR1 is KGHDR and CDR2 is SFDVKD. The CDR3 is made up of 15 amino acids. The DNA for the CDR3 is TGTGCCACCAGTGATAGGGACTCATCGAGGGGCGAGCAGTACTTC. This encodes CATSDRDSSRGEQYF.

The V gene is TRBV6-2 or TRBV6-3, the J gene TRBJ2-7; 7 positions match TRBD1. The length of the CDR3 is 14 residues. Trimming removed 2 bases from V and 3 bases from J; junction bases left unmatched: 4. Germline CDR1 and CDR2: MNHEY and SVGEGT. CDR3 sequence: CASSYGTEYYEQYF. The CDR3 DNA follows: TGTGCCAGCAGTTACGGGACAGAGTACTACGAGCAGTACTTC.

This chain joins TRBV20-1 and TRBJ2-1, with D perhaps TRBD1 (6 bases). This CDR3 has 11 residues. V was clipped by 5 bases and J by 9 bases, with 11 bases between them. In germline, CDR1 is DFQATT, CDR2 SNEGSKA (reference sequence). The CDR3 sequence is CSAGGYREQFF. CDR3 DNA sequence: TGCAGTGCTGGGGGCTACCGTGAGCAGTTCTTC.

The chain links TRBV5-1 to TRBJ2-7, with 8 nucleotides matching TRBD2. The CDR3 runs 15 residues. CDR1 SGHRS and CDR2 YFSETQ come from the germline V gene. The trim removed 3 bases at V and 6 bases at J, leaving 11 bases unmatched. The CDR3 bases are TGCGCCAGCAGCTCCGAAGAGGGACTAGTAAGCGAGCAGTACTTC. Amino acids: CASSSEEGLVSEQYF.

The chain is built from TRBV29-1 and TRBJ2-2; D is ambiguous. There are 14 residues in the CDR3. V was pared by 3 bases and J by 2 bases, with 10 bases between. Germline loops: CDR1 SQVTM, CDR2 ANQGSEA. This CDR3 is CSVEKLFNTGELFF. The CDR3 nucleotides read TGCAGCGTTGAGAAACTCTTTAACACCGGGGAGCTGTTTTTT.

The V and J genes are TRBV27 and TRBJ1-4; D not resolved. This CDR3 has 15 residues. Trimming shortened V by 1 base and J by 8 bases, and 14 bases separated the two germline ends. The V gene's germline CDR1 is MNHEY and CDR2 SMNVEV (reference sequence). DNA for the CDR3: TGTGCCAGCAGTTTATTTGGACTTAAGCAGGAAAAACTGTTTTTT. It specifies CASSLFGLKQEKLFF.

The V call is TRBV6-6, the J call TRBJ2-5, with a weak D call TRBD1 (5 bases). V dropped 6 bases and J dropped 4 bases, with 18 bases sitting between them. CDR1 MNHNY and CDR2 SVGAGI come from the germline V gene (reference sequence). The CDR3 runs to 15 residues. This CDR3 is CASSPLQELRETQYF. The CDR3 coding sequence is TGTGCCAGCAGCCCGCTACAGGAGCTCCGAGAGACCCAGTACTTC.

The chain couples TRBV5-1 to TRBJ1-1; TRBD1 matches 9 bases. The CDR3 has 15 amino acids. Per the germline V gene, CDR1 is SGHRS and CDR2 is YFSETQ. V lost 1 base to trimming and J lost 5 bases; unmatched junction nucleotides: 6. Here the CDR3 DNA reads TGCGCCAGCAGCTTGAAGGAGACAGGGGGAACTGAAGCTTTCTTT. Amino acid sequence: CASSLKETGGTEAFF.

This chain connects TRBV11-2 to TRBJ2-1; possible D gene TRBD1, 5 bases. From germline, CDR1 is SGHAT and CDR2 FQNNGV. Trimming took off 5 bases at V and 5 bases at J, with 19 bases between the two ends. The CDR3 contains 16 residues. CDR3 amino acids: CASSPLVGRVDNEQFF. The CDR3 DNA reads TGTGCCAGCAGCCCCCTGGTTGGCAGGGTTGACAATGAGCAGTTCTTC.

The rearrangement joins TRBV30 to TRBJ1-2, with a tentative D call TRBD1 (5 bases). CDR3 length equals 19 residues. Trimming cost V 2 bases and J 0 bases, with 25 bases left between them. Germline values: CDR1 GTSNPN, CDR2 SVGIG (reference sequence). CDR3 coding DNA: TGTGCCTGGAGTCAGGCCCGACCCAGGGAAGCCTCCTCTAACTATGGCTACACCTTC. Protein sequence: CAWSQARPREASSNYGYTF. The variable domain in full, with the rest retrieved from reference TRBV30 and TRBJ1-2, is SQTIHQWPATLVQPVGSPLSLECTVEGTSNPNLYWYRQAAGRGLQLLFYSVGIGQISSEVPQNLSASRPQDRQFILSSKKLLLSDSGFYLCAWSQARPREASSNYGYTFGSGTRLTVV.

The chain recombines TRBV9 with TRBJ2-5, with D unclear. The CDR3 runs to 16 residues. Trimming left V 3 bases short and J 2 bases short, with 17 bases between. Germline V gene sequence: CDR1 SGDLS, CDR2 YYNGEE. Written as DNA, the CDR3 is TGTGCCAGCAGCGCCTCTTGGGGTCCCTTTCAAGAGACCCAGTACTTC. Translating it yields CASSASWGPFQETQYF.

V usage is TRBV11-3 and J usage is TRBJ2-4; D ambiguous. Germline lookup yields CDR1 SGHNT and CDR2 YENEEA. V was pared by 7 bases and J by 6 bases, with 19 bases between. CDR3 length equals 15 residues. The CDR3 DNA is TGTGCCAGCACCCCGGACCCCCCATCCGGAAACATTCAGTACTTC. Its protein is CASTPDPPSGNIQYF.

The chain links TRBV30 to TRBJ1-5, with D unresolved. The CDR3 length is 11 residues. Trimming took off 5 bases at V and 4 bases at J, with 6 bases between the two ends. The germline gives CDR1 GTSNPN, CDR2 SVGIG (reference sequence). The CDR3 sequence: CAWGGNQPQHF. DNA of the CDR3: TGTGCCTGGGGAGGTAATCAGCCCCAGCATTTT. The entire variable domain, with the rest obtained from reference TRBV30 and TRBJ1-5, is as follows: SQTIHQWPATLVQPVGSPLSLECTVEGTSNPNLYWYRQAAGRGLQLLFYSVGIGQISSEVPQNLSASRPQDRQFILSSKKLLLSDSGFYLCAWGGNQPQHFGDGTRLSIL.

This clone was counted once. This chain connects TRBV12-3 or TRBV12-4 to TRBJ1-1; D might be TRBD1 (5 bases). The CDR3 contains 13 residues. Trimming took 5 bases from V and 7 from J, leaving 14 bases between them. The CDR3 DNA is TGTGCCAGCAGTCAGCGCAGGGAAGATGAAGCTTTCTTT. It is translated as CASSQRREDEAFF.

The chain joins TRBV15 to TRBJ2-5, with a possible D match to TRBD2 (6 bases). CDR3 length equals 13 residues. V was trimmed by 3 bases and J by 4 bases, leaving 9 bases between them. Per germline, CDR1 LNHNV and CDR2 YYDKDF (reference sequence). The CDR3 DNA reads TGTGCCACCAGCAGGACTAGAGGAGAGACCCAGTACTTC. Translating gives CATSRTRGETQYF.

The chain has TRBV19 and TRBJ2-1; 9 positions agree with TRBD2. The CDR3 runs to 14 residues. The V gene's germline CDR1 is LNHDA and CDR2 SQIVND (reference sequence). V shed 3 bases, J shed 7 bases, and the junction held 4 bases outside the gene matches. The CDR3 DNA is TGTGCCAGTAGTATGGGCCTAGCGGGGAATGAGCAGTTCTTC. Residues: CASSMGLAGNEQFF. Complete variable domain (other parts from reference TRBV19 and TRBJ2-1): DGGITQSPKYLFRKEGQNVTLSCEQNLNHDAMYWYRQDPGQGLRLIYYSQIVNDFQKGDIAEGYSVSREKKESFPLTVTSAQKNPTAFYLCASSMGLAGNEQFFGPGTRLTVL.

The rearrangement links TRBV19 to TRBJ1-5, with D maybe TRBD1 (6 bases). The CDR3 covers 13 residues. The germline V gene has CDR1 LNHDA and CDR2 SQIVND (reference sequence). Trimming stripped 7 bases from V and 7 bases from J, with 14 bases between. The CDR3 sequence is CASNSGDWQPQHF. In nucleotides, the CDR3 is TGTGCCAGTAATTCAGGGGACTGGCAGCCCCAGCATTTT.

This chain connects TRBV7-3 to TRBJ2-3; 10 nucleotides agree with TRBD2. Germline assignment: CDR1 SGHTA and CDR2 FQGTGA. Trimming cost V 10 bases and J 5 bases; bases outside gene matches: 3. The CDR3 covers 12 residues. CDR3 sequence (DNA): TGTGCCAACGCTAGCGGGAGAGATACGCAGTATTTT. Its protein product is CANASGRDTQYF.

This sequence joins TRBV18 and TRBJ2-5, with TRBD2 matching 9 bases. CDR1 KGHSH and CDR2 LQKENI come from the germline V gene. Trimming removed 6 bases from V and 2 bases from J; junction bases left unmatched: 10. CDR3 length: 16 residues. This CDR3 reads CASSPPSGRIQETQYF. The CDR3 DNA follows: TGTGCCAGCTCGCCCCCCAGCGGGAGGATTCAAGAGACCCAGTACTTC.

The rearrangement joins TRBV27 to TRBJ1-4; D is unclear. This CDR3 comprises 16 residues. V lost 3 bases and J lost 4, with 15 bases in between. Germline V gene lookup returns CDR1 MNHEY and CDR2 SMNVEV (reference sequence). Here the CDR3 reads CASSLIRAGNNEKLFF. The CDR3 DNA sequence: TGTGCCAGCAGTTTGATTAGAGCGGGCAATAATGAAAAACTGTTTTTT.

The sample holds one count of this clone. The same CDR3 also results from other DNA sequences found in this sample. The J gene is TRBJ1-6, the V gene TRBV27; maybe TRBD1 (5 bases). V was trimmed by 3 bases and J by 10 bases, leaving 7 bases between them. Per the germline V gene, CDR1 is MNHEY and CDR2 is SMNVEV (reference sequence). There are 12 residues in the CDR3. For the CDR3, the DNA is TGTGCCAGCAGTTTCTGGGGGTCACCCCTCCACTTT. Protein product: CASSFWGSPLHF.

Only one count was recorded for this clone. CDR3 nucleotide sequence: TGTGCCAGCAGTGATCAGGGATCCACTGAAGCTTTCTTT. Translated, it gives CASSDQGSTEAFF. The chain carries TRBV6-4 and TRBJ1-1, with D perhaps TRBD1 (5 bases). This CDR3 has 13 amino acids. Germline V lookup: CDR1 MRHNA, CDR2 SNTAGT. V was pared by 3 bases and J by 4 bases, with 9 bases between.

This chain joins TRBV5-1 and TRBJ2-1; 12 bases are shared with TRBD1. This CDR3 has 17 residues. Germline V lookup: CDR1 SGHRS, CDR2 YFSETQ. V trimming: 4 bases; J trimming: 0 bases; junction bases outside the gene matches: 5. In nucleotides, the CDR3 is TGCGCCAGCAGCCCATGGGACAGGGGGCTCTCCTACAATGAGCAGTTCTTC. This translates into CASSPWDRGLSYNEQFF.